The entry that follows covers one T cell receptor beta chain sequence. These data come from a study of preoperative IRX-2 immunotherapy in early breast cancer. Documented treatment: preoperative locoregional IRX-2 cytokine immunotherapy. Trimming took 5 bases from V and 4 from J, leaving 12 bases between them. The CDR3 is 14 amino acids. The germline V gene encodes CDR1 SSHAT and CDR2 FNYEAQ (reference sequence). Sequencing used immunoSEQ multiplex PCR; TCRdb keeps in-frame clones, though not all of them. Among approximately 26,000 clones, approximately 77% were seen once, and the ten largest hold about 6.8%.

Here the sequenced sample was lymph node tissue, taken after IRX-2 immunotherapy. The chain employs TRBV7-7 and TRBJ1-3; D gene unclear. This sequence was found in a human donor with breast cancer. The CDR3 DNA reads TGTGCCAGCAGCCGACAAGGGTTCGGAAACACCATATATTTT. Residues: CASSRQGFGNTIYF.